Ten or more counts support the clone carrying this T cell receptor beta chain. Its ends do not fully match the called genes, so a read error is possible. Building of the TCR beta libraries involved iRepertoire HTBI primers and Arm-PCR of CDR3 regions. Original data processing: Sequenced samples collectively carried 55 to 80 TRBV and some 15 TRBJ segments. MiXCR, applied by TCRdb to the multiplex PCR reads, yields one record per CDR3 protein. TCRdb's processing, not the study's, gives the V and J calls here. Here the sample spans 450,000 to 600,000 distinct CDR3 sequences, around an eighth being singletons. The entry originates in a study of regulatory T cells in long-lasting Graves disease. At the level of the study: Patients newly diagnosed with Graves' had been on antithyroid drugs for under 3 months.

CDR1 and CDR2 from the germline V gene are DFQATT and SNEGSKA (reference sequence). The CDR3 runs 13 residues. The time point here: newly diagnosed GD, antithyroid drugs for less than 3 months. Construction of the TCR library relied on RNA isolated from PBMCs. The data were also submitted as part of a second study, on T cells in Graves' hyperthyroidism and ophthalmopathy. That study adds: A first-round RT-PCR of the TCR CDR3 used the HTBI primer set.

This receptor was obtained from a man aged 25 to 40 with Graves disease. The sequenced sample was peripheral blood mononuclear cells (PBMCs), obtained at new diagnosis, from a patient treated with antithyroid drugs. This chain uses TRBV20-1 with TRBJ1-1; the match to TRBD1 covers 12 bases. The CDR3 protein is CSARTSGTGGGGF. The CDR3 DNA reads TGCAGTGCTAGAACCTCCGGGACAGGGGGCGGGGGCTTT.